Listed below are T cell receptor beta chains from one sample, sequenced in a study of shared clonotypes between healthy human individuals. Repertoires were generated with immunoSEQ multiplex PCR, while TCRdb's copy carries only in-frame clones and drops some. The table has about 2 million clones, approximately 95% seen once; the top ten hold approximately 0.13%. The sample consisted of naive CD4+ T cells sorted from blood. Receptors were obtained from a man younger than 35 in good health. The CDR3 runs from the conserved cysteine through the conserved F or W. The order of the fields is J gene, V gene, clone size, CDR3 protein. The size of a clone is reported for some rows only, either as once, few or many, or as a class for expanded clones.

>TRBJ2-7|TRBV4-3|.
CASSQDRTLRTNEQYF
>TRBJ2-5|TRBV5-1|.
CASSFTSGSTETQYF
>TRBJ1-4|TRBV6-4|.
CASSLQGTTNEKLFF
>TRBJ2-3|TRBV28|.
CASSGLDRSRTDTQYF
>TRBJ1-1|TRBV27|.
CASSPRPPRITEAFF
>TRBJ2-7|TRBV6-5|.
CASSSAGTYEQYF
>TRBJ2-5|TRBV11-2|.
CASSLGISGAGETQYF
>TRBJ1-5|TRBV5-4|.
CASNPIHQPQHF
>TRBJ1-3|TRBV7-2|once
CASSSQTGIGNTIYF
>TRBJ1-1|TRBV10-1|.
CASSESYRSTEAFF
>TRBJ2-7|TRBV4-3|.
CASSSEGGSYEQYF
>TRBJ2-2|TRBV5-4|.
CASSPGLTNTGELFF
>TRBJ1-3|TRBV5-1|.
CASSLGTAGNTIYF
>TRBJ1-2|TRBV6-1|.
CASSEGSYGYTF
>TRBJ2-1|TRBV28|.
CASSSLSGGAWVEQFF
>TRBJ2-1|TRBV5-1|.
CASSLSSGLSYNEQFF
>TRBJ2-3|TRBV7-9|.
CASSPPATLDTQYF
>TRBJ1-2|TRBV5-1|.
CASSFRDNYGYTF
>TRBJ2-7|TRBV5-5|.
CASSPIGLAGAEQYF
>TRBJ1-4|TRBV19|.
CASSISREKLFF
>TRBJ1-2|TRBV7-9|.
CASSLKNPGGNYGYTF
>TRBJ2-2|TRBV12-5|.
CASGLGLGGTGELFF
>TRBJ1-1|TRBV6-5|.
CASSSGVGAKAFF
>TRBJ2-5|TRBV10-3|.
CATSTGDQTQYF
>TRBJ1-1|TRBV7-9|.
CASSLVGGNTEAFF
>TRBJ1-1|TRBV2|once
CASSGGGYTEAFF
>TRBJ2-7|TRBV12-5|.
CASAPGVSSGDEQYF
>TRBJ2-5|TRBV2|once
CASSRGTSVEETQYF
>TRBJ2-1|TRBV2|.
CASSAQGRGDNEQFF
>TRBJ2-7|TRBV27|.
CASSPGQAYSHDEQYF
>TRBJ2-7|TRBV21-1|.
CASSKVFDRGPPDEQYF
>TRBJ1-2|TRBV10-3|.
CAISVGQGNYGYTF
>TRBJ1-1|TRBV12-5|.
CASGLGPLGGAEAFF
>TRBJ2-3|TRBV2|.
CASSVGLAGGPTDTQYF
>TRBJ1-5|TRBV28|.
CASSPPINQPQHF
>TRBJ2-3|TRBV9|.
CASSSRTSGKSTDTQYF
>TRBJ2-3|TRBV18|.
CASSPPMRGIEDTQYF
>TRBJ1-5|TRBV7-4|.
CASSRTGGDQPQHF